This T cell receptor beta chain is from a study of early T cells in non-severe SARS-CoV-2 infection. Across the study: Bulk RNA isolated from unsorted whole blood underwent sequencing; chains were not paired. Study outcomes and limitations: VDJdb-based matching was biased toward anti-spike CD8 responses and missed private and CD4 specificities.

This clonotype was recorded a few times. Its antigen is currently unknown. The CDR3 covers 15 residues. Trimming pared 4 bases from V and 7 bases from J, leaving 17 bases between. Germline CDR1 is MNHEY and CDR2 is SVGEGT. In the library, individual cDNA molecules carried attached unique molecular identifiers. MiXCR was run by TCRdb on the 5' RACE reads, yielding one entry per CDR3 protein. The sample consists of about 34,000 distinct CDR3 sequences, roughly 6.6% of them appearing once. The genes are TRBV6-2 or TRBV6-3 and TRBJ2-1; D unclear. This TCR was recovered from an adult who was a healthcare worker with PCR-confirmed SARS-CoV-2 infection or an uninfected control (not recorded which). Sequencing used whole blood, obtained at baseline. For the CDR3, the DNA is TGTGCCAGCAGTTGGTCCCTACCGAAAGGTAATGAGCAGTTCTTC. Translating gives CASSWSLPKGNEQFF.